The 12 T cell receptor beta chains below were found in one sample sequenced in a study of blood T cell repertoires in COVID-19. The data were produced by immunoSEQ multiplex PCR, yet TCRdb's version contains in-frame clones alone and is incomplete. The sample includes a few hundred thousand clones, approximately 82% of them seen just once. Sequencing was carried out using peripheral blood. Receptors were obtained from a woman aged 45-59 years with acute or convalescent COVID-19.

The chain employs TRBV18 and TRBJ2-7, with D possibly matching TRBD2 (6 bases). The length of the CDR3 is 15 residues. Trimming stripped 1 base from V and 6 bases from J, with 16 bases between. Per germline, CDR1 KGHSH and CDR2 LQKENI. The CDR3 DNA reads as TGTGCCAGCTCACCACAGCGGGCAGTTCGGGCCGAGCAGTACGTC. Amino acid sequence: CASSPQRAVRAEQYV.

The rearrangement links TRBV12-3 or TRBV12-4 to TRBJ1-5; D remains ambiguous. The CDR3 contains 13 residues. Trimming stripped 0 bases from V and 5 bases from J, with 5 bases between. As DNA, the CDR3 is TGTGCCAGCAGTTTAGCGGAGGATCAGCCCCAGCATTTT. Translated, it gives CASSLAEDQPQHF.

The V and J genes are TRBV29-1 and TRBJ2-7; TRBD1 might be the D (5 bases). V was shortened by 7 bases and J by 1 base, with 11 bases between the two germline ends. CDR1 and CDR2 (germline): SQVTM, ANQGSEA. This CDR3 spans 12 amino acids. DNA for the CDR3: TGCAGCGCCCAGGGCCAATCCTACGAGCAGTACTTC. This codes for CSAQGQSYEQYF.

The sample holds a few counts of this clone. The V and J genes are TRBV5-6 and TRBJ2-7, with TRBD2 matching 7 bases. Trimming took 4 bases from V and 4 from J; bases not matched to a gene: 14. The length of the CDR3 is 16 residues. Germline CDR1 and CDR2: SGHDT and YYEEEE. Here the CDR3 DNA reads TGTGCCAGCAGCCCGCGGGGGTTTGTGGGTGCGTACGAGCAGTACTTC. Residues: CASSPRGFVGAYEQYF.

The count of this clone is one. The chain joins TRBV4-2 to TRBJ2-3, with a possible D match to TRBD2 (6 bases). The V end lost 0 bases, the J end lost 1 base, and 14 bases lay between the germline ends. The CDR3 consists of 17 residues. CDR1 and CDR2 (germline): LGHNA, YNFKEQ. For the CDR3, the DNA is TGTGCCAGCAGCCAAGATTCGGGTAGCGGAGGCACAGATACGCAGTATTTT. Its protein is CASSQDSGSGGTDTQYF.

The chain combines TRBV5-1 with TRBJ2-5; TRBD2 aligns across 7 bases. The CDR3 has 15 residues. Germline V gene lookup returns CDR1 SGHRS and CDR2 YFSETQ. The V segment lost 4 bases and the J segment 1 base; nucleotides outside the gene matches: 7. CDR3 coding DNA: TGCGCCAGCAGCCAGGGACTATACTCCCAAGAGACCCAGTACTTC. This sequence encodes CASSQGLYSQETQYF.

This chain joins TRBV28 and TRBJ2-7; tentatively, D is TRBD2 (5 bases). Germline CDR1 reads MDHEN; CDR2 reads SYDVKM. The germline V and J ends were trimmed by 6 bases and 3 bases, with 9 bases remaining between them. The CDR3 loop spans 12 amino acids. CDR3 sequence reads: CASSSGLYEQYV. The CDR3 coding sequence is TGTGCCAGCAGCTCCGGACTCTACGAGCAGTACGTC.

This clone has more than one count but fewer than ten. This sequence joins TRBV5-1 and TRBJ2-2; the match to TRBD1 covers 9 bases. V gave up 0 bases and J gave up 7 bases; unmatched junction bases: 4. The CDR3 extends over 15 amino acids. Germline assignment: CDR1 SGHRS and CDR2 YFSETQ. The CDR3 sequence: CASSLAGQGNGELFF. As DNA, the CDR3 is TGCGCCAGCAGCTTGGCCGGACAGGGGAACGGGGAGCTGTTTTTT.

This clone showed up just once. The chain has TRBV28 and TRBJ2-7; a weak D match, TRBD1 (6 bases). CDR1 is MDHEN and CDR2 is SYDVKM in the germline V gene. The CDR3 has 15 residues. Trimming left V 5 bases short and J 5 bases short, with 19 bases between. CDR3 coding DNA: TGTGCCAGCAGTAGAGCGGTCAGGGGAAGGAACGAGCAGTACTTC. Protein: CASSRAVRGRNEQYF.

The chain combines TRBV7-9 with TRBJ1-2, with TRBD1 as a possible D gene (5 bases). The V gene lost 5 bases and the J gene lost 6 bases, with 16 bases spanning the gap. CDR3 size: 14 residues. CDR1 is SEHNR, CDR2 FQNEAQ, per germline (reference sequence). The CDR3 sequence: CASSQPRARDGYTF. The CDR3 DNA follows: TGTGCCAGCAGCCAACCCAGGGCCCGGGATGGCTACACCTTC.

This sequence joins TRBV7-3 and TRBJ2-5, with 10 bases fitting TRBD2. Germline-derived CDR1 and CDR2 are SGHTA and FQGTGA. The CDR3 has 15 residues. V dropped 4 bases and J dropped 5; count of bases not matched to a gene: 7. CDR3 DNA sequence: TGTGCCAGCAGCTCGCTAGCGGGAGCTCAGGAGACCCAGTACTTC. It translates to CASSSLAGAQETQYF.

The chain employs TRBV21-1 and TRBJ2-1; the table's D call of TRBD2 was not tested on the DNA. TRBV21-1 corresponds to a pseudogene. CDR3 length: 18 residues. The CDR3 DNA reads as TGTGCCAGCAGCAAAGATCCCTTCAGAATAGCGGGATACAATGAGCAGTTCTTC. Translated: CASSKDPFRIAGYNEQFF.